The sequence of this T cell receptor (beta chain) was determined in a study of identical twins. V gave up 0 bases and J gave up 6 bases; unmatched junction bases: 7. This CDR3 comprises 16 residues. CDR1 and CDR2 (germline): MNHEY, SVGAGI. This clonotype has at least ten counts. Its antigen is unidentified. Through template switching, a universal primer site was introduced, and the cDNA contained unique molecular identifiers. MiXCR, run by TCRdb on the 5' RACE reads, gives a single entry per CDR3 protein. The sample holds 690,000 or so distinct CDR3 sequences; 8.6% are singletons and the top ten take approximately 0.96%. Study results and limitations: Excess low generation probability was seen in twin-shared out-of-frame alpha sequences. Analyses of zero insertions could, in part, be confounded by invariant MAIT and iNKT cells. Models predicted too little out-of-frame TCR alpha sharing in monozygotic twins.

The data were also submitted as part of a second study, on yellow fever vaccine responses in identical twins.

The sequenced sample consisted of PBMCs. The sequence derives from a woman aged 18-29 years in good health. This sequence joins TRBV6-5 and TRBJ1-5; 8 bases line up with TRBD1. CDR3: CASSYSGQGKGQPQHF. The CDR3 coding sequence is TGTGCCAGCAGTTACTCCGGACAGGGCAAGGGTCAGCCCCAGCATTTT.